These 6 T cell receptor beta chains were sequenced from one sample in a study of blood T cell repertoires in COVID-19. Measured with immunoSEQ multiplex PCR; TCRdb has only the in-frame clones, and not every one. The table has 200,000 to 250,000 clones, about 80% seen once. The specimen sequenced was PBMCs or T cells enriched from blood (not recorded which). Source of these receptors: a man aged 55-75 years who had recovered from COVID-19.

This chain uses TRBV11-3 with TRBJ2-4; D is unclear. The CDR3 is 14 residues long. The V end lost 5 bases, the J end lost 0 bases, and 8 bases lay between the germline ends. CDR1 is SGHNT, CDR2 YENEEA, per germline. The CDR3, as DNA: TGTGCCAGCAGCGAACAGCTAGCCAAAAACATTCAGTACTTC. This translates into CASSEQLAKNIQYF.

This chain uses TRBV3-1 (or the pseudogene TRBV3-2) with TRBJ2-4, with unresolved D. The V gene lost 4 bases and the J gene lost 0 bases, with 13 bases spanning the gap. This CDR3 has 16 residues. CDR1 and CDR2 from the germline V gene are LGHDT and YNNKEL (reference sequence). DNA of the CDR3: TGTGCCAGCAGCCCAGATTTCGGGTTAGCCAAAAACATTCAGTACTTC. It translates to CASSPDFGLAKNIQYF.

The chain employs TRBV7-2 and TRBJ2-5; D may be TRBD2 (6 bases). The CDR3 has 15 residues. In germline, CDR1 is SGHTA, CDR2 FQGNSA. The V end lost 4 bases, the J end lost 2 bases, and 14 bases lay between the germline ends. The chain's CDR3 is CASSSDGREQETQYF. The CDR3 coding sequence is TGTGCCAGCAGCTCGGACGGACGGGAGCAAGAGACCCAGTACTTC.

The chain is built from TRBV18 and TRBJ2-2, with 7 bases matching TRBD1. CDR1 is KGHSH, CDR2 LQKENI, per germline. CDR3 size: 17 residues. The trim removed 2 bases at V and 1 base at J, leaving 7 bases unmatched. CDR3 in DNA: TGTGCCAGCTCACCAATTAGTACAGGGGTGAACACCGGGGAGCTGTTTTTT. Translated: CASSPISTGVNTGELFF.

V gene TRBV5-8 combines with J gene TRBJ1-1; 9 nucleotides agree with TRBD1. The V segment lost 2 bases and the J segment 5 bases; nucleotides outside the gene matches: 7. Per germline, CDR1 SGHTS and CDR2 YDEGEE. CDR3 length equals 15 residues. CDR3 DNA sequence: TGTGCCAGCAGCTTATACAGGGGGCATGGGACTGAAGCTTTCTTT. Its protein is CASSLYRGHGTEAFF.

This chain joins TRBV24-1 and TRBJ1-5; TRBD1 agrees at 9 bases. CDR1 and CDR2 from the germline V gene are KGHDR and SFDVKD. The V segment lost 7 bases and the J segment 2 bases; nucleotides outside the gene matches: 2. This CDR3 contains 14 residues. The CDR3 loop is CATSTGGGNQPQHF. The CDR3 nucleotides are TGTGCCACCAGCACAGGGGGCGGCAATCAGCCCCAGCATTTT.